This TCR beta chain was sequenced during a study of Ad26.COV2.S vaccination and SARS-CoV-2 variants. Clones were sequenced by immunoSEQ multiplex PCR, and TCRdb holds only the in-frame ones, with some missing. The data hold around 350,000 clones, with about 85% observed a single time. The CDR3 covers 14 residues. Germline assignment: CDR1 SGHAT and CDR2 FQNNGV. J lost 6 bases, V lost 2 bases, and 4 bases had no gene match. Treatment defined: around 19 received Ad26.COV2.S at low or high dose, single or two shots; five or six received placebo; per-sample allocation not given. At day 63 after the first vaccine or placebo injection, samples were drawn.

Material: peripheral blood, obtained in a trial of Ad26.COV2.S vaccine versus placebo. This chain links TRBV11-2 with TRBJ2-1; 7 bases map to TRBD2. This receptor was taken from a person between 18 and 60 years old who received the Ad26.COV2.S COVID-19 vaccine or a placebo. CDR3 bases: TGTGCCAGCAGCTTATCGGGGGGTGGCAATGAGCAGTTCTTC. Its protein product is CASSLSGGGNEQFF.